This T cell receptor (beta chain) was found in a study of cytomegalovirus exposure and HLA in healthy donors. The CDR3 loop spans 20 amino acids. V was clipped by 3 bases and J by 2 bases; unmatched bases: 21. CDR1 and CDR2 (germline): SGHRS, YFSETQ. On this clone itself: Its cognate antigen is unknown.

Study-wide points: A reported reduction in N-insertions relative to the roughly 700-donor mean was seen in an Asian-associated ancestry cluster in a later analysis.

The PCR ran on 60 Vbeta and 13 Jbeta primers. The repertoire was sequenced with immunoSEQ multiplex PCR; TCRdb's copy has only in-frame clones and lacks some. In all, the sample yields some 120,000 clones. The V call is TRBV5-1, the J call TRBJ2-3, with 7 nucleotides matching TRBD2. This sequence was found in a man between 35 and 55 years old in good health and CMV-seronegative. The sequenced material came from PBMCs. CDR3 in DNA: TGCGCCAGCAGCTCCGTTGGTGGCGGGAGCCTAGACTTCTCCACAGATACGCAGTATTTT. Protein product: CASSSVGGGSLDFSTDTQYF.